The present TCR beta chain was sequenced within a study of CD8+ T cells in alopecia areata. Overall study: In an open-label trial, patients got 5 to 10 mg tofacitinib twice daily. The study's findings and limits: Treatment with tofacitinib significantly lowered scalp clonality and reduced expanded CD8+ clones among the top 100. Normal scalp showed lower clonality than lesional scalp, especially alopecia totalis/universalis. Between patients, shared TCR sequences were less clear than in mice. This was possibly due in part to HLA diversity in the patient population.

Stated treatment: oral pan-JAK inhibitor, 5-10 mg twice daily. As part of sample collection, lesional scalp punch biopsies and peripheral blood were taken from alopecia areata patients. It was cDNA, reverse transcribed from extracted RNA, that served as the sequencing template. Clones were sequenced by immunoSEQ multiplex PCR, and TCRdb holds only the in-frame ones, with some missing. The sample records 1,500 to 2,000 clones, approximately 80% being singletons. The germline V gene encodes CDR1 SGHRS and CDR2 YFSETQ. CDR3 length: 16 residues. V shed 3 bases and J 1 base; nucleotides not matched to a gene: 8. In the case of this clone: Its target is unknown.

Source: skin, taken at roughly week 45, from a patient treated with tofacitinib. This rearrangement joins TRBV5-1 to TRBJ1-1; 8 nucleotides match TRBD1. The source of this sequence is a human donor with alopecia areata. Written as DNA, the CDR3 is TGCGCCAGCAGCTCCAGGGGGCGGGTGAAGAACACTGAAGCTTTCTTT. Encoded protein: CASSSRGRVKNTEAFF.